Following are 2 T cell receptor beta chains from one sample sequenced in a study of T cell responses to AZD1222 COVID-19 vaccine. Some clones are missing from TCRdb's copy, which holds only in-frame ones; the method was immunoSEQ multiplex PCR. The table has about 100,000 clones, more than 75% seen once. The sequencing here drew on peripheral blood, taken on day 0 of AZD1222 vaccination. These receptors all come from an adult in good health.

V gene TRBV5-1 combines with J gene TRBJ2-4, with 8 bases aligning to TRBD1. Trimming cost V 3 bases and J 5 bases; bases outside gene matches: 19. This CDR3 comprises 19 residues. The germline gives CDR1 SGHRS, CDR2 YFSETQ. CDR3 protein: CASSCRNSHRGASQNIQYF. The CDR3 DNA is TGCGCCAGCAGCTGTAGGAACTCCCACAGGGGGGCAAGCCAAAACATTCAGTACTTC.

The chain has TRBV5-1 and TRBJ1-6; D may be TRBD1 (6 bases). Germline-derived CDR1 and CDR2 are SGHRS and YFSETQ. CDR3 length: 15 amino acids. With 4 bases removed from V and 9 bases from J, the gap between germline ends came to 17 bases. The CDR3 loop is CASSGGTRGGSPLHF. The CDR3 nucleotides read TGCGCCAGCAGCGGAGGTACCAGGGGTGGTTCACCCCTCCACTTT.